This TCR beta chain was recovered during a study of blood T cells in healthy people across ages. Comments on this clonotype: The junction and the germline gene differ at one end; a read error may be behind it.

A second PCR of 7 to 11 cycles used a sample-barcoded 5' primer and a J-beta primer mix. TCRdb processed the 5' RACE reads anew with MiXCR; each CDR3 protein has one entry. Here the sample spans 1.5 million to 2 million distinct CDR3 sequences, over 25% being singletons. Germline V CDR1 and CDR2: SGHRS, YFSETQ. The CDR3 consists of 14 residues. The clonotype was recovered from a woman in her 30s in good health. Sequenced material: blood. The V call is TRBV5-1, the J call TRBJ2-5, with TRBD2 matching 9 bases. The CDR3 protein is CASNLTAGGETQYF. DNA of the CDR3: TGCGCCAGCAACTTGACAGCGGGAGGAGAGACCCAGTACTTC.